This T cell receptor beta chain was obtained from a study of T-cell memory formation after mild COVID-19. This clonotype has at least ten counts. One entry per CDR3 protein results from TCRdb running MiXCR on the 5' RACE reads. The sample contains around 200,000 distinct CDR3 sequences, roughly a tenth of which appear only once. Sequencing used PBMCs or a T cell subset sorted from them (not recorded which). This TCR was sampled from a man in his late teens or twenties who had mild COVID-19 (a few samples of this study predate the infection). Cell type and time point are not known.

CDR3 in amino acids: CASSFRDRLNEKLFF. The CDR3 region has the DNA TGTGCCAGCAGCTTCCGGGACAGGCTTAATGAAAAACTGTTTTTT. The chain uses TRBV5-6 and TRBJ1-4; 8 bases are a match to TRBD1. Per germline, CDR1 SGHDT and CDR2 YYEEEE. J lost 4 bases, V lost 2 bases, and 4 bases had no gene match. CDR3 length equals 15 residues.